The 5 T cell receptor beta chains listed next were all sequenced from one sample in a study of T cells after posttransplantation cyclophosphamide. Sequenced by immunoSEQ multiplex PCR; TCRdb stores in-frame clones only, minus some. The sample holds 19,000 or so clones, about 98% seen once. The sequenced sample consisted of naive CD8+ T cells sorted from PBMCs. The receptors here all came from a man between 40 and 49 years old in good health, CMV-negative, and a related stem cell transplant donor.

This chain joins TRBV6-5 and TRBJ2-7; TRBD2 might be the D (5 bases). V shed 4 bases and J shed 4 bases, with 11 bases lying between them. Germline CDR1 is MNHEY and CDR2 is SVGAGI. This CDR3 contains 13 residues. This CDR3 is CASSFSGDYEQYF. CDR3 in DNA: TGTGCCAGCAGTTTCTCCGGGGATTACGAGCAGTACTTC.

This clone was recorded only once. J is TRBJ2-1 and V is TRBV27; 12 bases fit TRBD2. The length of the CDR3 is 15 residues. The V gene's germline CDR1 is MNHEY and CDR2 SMNVEV (reference sequence). J was trimmed by 5 bases and V by 6 bases; bases with no gene match: 5. CDR3 residues: CASSYGLAGNNEQFF. For the CDR3, the DNA is TGTGCCAGCAGCTATGGACTAGCGGGGAACAATGAGCAGTTCTTC.

The rearrangement joins TRBV7-3 to TRBJ2-1, with D uncertain. V gave up 5 bases and J gave up 6 bases, with 8 bases separating them. Germline loops: CDR1 SGHTA, CDR2 FQGTGA. The CDR3 runs 12 residues. The CDR3 DNA reads as TGTGCCAGCAGCCTCCCCGGCAATGAGCAGTTCTTC. Amino acid sequence: CASSLPGNEQFF.

V is TRBV10-3 and J is TRBJ2-1; the D gene is possibly TRBD1 (6 bases). Germline V gene sequence: CDR1 ENHRY, CDR2 SYGVKD. V shed 0 bases and J shed 0 bases, with 12 bases lying between them. The CDR3 has 17 residues. CDR3 in amino acids: CAISESTQGSSYNEQFF. The CDR3 nucleotides read TGTGCCATCAGTGAGTCGACTCAGGGGAGCTCCTACAATGAGCAGTTCTTC.

CDR3 nucleotide sequence: TGTGCCAGCAGTTACTGGACAGGGAGGGGGGTCGAGGAGCTGTTTTTT. Translation gives CASSYWTGRGVEELFF. The chain has TRBV6-6 and TRBJ2-2; possibly TRBD1 for D (8 bases). The CDR3 sequence is 16 residues long. CDR1 and CDR2 (germline): MNHNY, SVGAGI (reference sequence). V lost 1 base to trimming and J lost 10 bases, with 19 bases between them.